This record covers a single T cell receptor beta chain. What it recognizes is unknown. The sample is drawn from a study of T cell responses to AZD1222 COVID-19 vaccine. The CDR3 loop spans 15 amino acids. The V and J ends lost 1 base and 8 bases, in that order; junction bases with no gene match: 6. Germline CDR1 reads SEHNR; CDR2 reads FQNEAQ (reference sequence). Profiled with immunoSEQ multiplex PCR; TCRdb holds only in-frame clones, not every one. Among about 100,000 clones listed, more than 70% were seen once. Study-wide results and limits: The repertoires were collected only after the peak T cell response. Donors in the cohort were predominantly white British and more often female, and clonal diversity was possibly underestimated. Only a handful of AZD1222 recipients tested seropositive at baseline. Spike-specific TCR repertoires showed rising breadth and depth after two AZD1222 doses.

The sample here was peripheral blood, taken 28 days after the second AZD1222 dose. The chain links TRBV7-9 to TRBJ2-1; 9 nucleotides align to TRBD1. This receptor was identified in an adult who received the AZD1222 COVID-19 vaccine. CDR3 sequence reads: CASSLEGQGFDEQFF. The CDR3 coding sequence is TGTGCCAGCAGCTTAGAGGGACAGGGTTTCGATGAGCAGTTCTTC.